This T cell receptor beta chain was obtained from a study of blood T cells in healthy people across ages. Notes on the study in general: Because sorting was not performed, PBMCs prevented conclusive naive versus antigen-experienced comparison.

Together with a sample-barcoded 5' primer, a J-beta primer mix was included in a second PCR lasting about 6 to 11 cycles. A template-switch adaptor with 12 random nucleotides tagged each cDNA molecule. TCRdb redid the calling of the 5' RACE reads with MiXCR, one entry per CDR3 protein. The table records about 630,000 distinct CDR3 sequences, roughly 21% of them present only once. To note about this clonotype: Its specificity is not known.

Germline CDR1 reads KGHSH; CDR2 reads LQKENI. V shed 2 bases and J 5 bases; nucleotides not matched to a gene: 12. The CDR3 extends over 17 amino acids. With each sample, at least 5.5 micrograms of total RNA were extracted. V is TRBV18 and J is TRBJ2-4, with TRBD1 identical over 7 bases. This clonotype originated in a man aged 65-85 years in good health. Sequencing was performed on blood. The CDR3 DNA reads TGTGCCAGCTCACCAAACCGGGCAAAGGGGGCCCAAAACATTCAGTACTTC. It yields the protein CASSPNRAKGAQNIQYF. The full variable domain, its missing parts supplied by reference TRBV18 and TRBJ2-4, is NAGVMQNPRHLVRRRGQEARLRCSPMKGHSHVYWYRQLPEEGLKFMVYLQKENIIDESGMPKERFSAEFPKEGPSILRIQQVVRGDSAAYFCASSPNRAKGAQNIQYFGAGTRLSVL.